Sequencing of this TCR beta chain was carried out in a study of blood T cell repertoires in COVID-19. The overall study: The United States, Italy and Spain supplied acute and convalescent COVID-19 samples. Sample material is recorded as cDNA or gDNA derived from T cells, B-cell-depleted T cells, or PBMCs.

Per the study methods: From reference gene primer amplification, estimates of nucleated cell counts were derived. Here immunoSEQ multiplex PCR was the method, and the copy in TCRdb shows in-frame clones only, minus some. V and J calls and clone size follow that table, whereas D and trimming were derived from the DNA. The data contain 150,000 to 200,000 clones, roughly 70% of them singletons. The V end lost 0 bases, the J end lost 1 base, and 10 bases lay between the germline ends. CDR1 SGHDT and CDR2 YYEEEE come from the germline V gene. The CDR3 consists of 16 residues. The chain employs TRBV5-6 and TRBJ2-2; D is unclear. The clonotype was recovered from a woman older than 75 with acute or convalescent COVID-19. The sequencing sample was made of peripheral blood. The CDR3 protein is CASSLASTWNTGELFF. In nucleotides, the CDR3 is TGTGCCAGCAGCTTGGCGTCGACATGGAACACCGGGGAGCTGTTTTTT.